The present entry profiles one TCR beta chain with its context. This entry belongs to a study of shared clonotypes between healthy human individuals. Germline V gene lookup returns CDR1 SGHVS and CDR2 FNYEAQ. V gave up 2 bases and J gave up 2 bases, with 17 bases separating them. CDR3 length: 17 residues. Some clones are missing from TCRdb's copy, which holds only in-frame ones; the method was immunoSEQ multiplex PCR. Of approximately 1.9 million clones in the sample, just under 95% were seen once. Terminally differentiated effector memory CD45RA+ cells were left out of the naive CD8 fraction, which was CD45RO-negative and positively selected for CCR7.

This TCR was sampled from a man aged 18 to 29 in good health. Some clones in this sample may be carry-over from other donors' samples. Sequenced sample: naive CD8+ T cells from PBMCs. The chain recombines TRBV7-6 with TRBJ2-3, with D maybe TRBD2 (5 bases). CDR3 region: CASSLLRSGGDTDTQYF. The CDR3 DNA is TGTGCCAGCAGCTTACTTAGGAGCGGCGGAGACACAGATACGCAGTATTTT.